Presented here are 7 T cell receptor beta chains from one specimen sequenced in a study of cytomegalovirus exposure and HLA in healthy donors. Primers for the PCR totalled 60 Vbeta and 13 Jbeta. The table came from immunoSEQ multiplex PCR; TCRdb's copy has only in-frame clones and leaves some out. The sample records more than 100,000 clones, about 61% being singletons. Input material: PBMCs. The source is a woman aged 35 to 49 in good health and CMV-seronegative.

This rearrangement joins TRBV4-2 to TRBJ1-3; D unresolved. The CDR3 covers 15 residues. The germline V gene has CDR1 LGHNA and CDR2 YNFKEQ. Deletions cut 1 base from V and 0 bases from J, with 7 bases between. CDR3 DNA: TGTGCCAGCAGCCAAGGGCCATCCTCTGGAAACACCATATATTTT. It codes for CASSQGPSSGNTIYF.

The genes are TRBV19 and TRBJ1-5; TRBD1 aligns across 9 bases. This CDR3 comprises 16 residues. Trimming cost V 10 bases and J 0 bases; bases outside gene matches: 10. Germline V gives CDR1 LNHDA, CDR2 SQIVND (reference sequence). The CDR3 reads CATSGTGYNSNQPQHF. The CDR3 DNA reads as TGTGCCACTTCCGGGACAGGGTACAATAGCAATCAGCCCCAGCATTTT.

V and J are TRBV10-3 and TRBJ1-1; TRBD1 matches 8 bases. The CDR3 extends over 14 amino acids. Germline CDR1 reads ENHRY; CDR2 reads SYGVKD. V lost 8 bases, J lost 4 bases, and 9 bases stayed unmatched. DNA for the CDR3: TGTGCCATCGAGCGGGACAGGCCCGGCACTGAAGCTTTCTTT. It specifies CAIERDRPGTEAFF.

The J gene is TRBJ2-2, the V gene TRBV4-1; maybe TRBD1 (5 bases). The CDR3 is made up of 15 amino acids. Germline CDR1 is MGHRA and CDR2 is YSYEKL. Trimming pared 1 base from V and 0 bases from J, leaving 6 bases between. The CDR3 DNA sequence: TGCGCCAGCAGCCAAGCGACAGCGAACACCGGGGAGCTGTTTTTT. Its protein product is CASSQATANTGELFF.

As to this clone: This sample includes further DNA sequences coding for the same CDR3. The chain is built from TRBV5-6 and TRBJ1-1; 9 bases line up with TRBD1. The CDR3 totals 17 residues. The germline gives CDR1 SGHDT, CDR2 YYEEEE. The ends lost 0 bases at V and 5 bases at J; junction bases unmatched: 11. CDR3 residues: CASSLDGTGYSRTEAFF. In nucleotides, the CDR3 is TGTGCCAGCAGCTTGGATGGGACAGGGTATTCGAGGACTGAAGCTTTCTTT.

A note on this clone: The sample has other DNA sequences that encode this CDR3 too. The CDR3 region has the DNA TGTGCCAGCAGCTTGAGGGGGCCTAACACCGGGGAGCTGTTTTTT. Amino acids: CASSLRGPNTGELFF. This chain connects TRBV13 to TRBJ2-2, with 7 bases that match TRBD1. The CDR3 runs 15 residues. V trimming: 3 bases; J trimming: 2 bases; junction bases outside the gene matches: 3. CDR1 and CDR2 from the germline V gene are PRHDT and FYEKMQ (reference sequence).

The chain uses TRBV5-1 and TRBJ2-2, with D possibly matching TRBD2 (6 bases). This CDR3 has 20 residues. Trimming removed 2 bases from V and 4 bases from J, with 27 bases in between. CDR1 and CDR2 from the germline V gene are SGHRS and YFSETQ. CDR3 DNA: TGCGCCAGCAGCTTCAGGAGGGGCCAGACCATGGCGTTGGGCACCGGGGAGCTGTTTTTT. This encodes CASSFRRGQTMALGTGELFF.